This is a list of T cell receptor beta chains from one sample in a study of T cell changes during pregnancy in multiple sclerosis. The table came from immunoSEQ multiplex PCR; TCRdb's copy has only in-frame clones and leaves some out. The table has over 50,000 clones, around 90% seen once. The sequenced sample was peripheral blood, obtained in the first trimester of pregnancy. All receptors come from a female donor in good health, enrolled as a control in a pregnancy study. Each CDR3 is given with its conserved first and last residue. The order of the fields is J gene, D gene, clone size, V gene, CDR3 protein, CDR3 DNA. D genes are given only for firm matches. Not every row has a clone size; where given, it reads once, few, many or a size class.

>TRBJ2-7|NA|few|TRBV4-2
CASSQETGSSYEQYF
TGTGCCAGCAGCCAAGAGACGGGGAGCTCCTACGAGCAGTACTTC
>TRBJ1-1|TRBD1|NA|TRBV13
CASSLQGLGEAFF
TGTGCCAGCAGTTTACAGGGGCTCGGTGAAGCTTTCTTT
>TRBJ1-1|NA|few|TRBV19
CASSINGAHTEAFF
TGTGCCAGTAGTATTAATGGGGCGCACACTGAAGCTTTCTTT
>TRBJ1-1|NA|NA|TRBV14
CASKPNRKTEAFF
TGTGCCAGCAAACCTAACAGAAAAACTGAAGCTTTCTTT
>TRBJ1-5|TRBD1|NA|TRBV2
CASEQGVNQPQHF
TGTGCCAGTGAACAGGGGGTCAATCAGCCCCAGCATTTT
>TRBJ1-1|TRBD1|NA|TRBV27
CASSLQGATTEAFF
TGTGCCAGCAGTTTGCAGGGGGCGACCACTGAAGCTTTCTTT
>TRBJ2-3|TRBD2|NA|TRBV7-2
CASSYLSGGPTDTQYF
TGTGCCAGCAGTTACCTAAGCGGGGGGCCCACAGATACGCAGTATTTT
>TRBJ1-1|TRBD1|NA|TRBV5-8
CASSWAGQGFVNEWTEAFF
TGTGCCAGCAGCTGGGCTGGACAGGGTTTTGTAAATGAGTGGACTGAAGCTTTCTTT
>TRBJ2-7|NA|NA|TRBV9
CASSVGALSSYEQYF
TGTGCCAGCAGCGTAGGAGCGTTGAGCTCCTACGAGCAGTACTTC
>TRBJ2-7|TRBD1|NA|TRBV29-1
CSVGGDRERTYEQYF
TGCAGCGTTGGGGGGGACAGGGAGCGGACCTACGAGCAGTACTTC
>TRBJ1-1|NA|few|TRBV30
CAWRQGGVAGAFF
TGTGCCTGGAGGCAAGGCGGTGTTGCGGGCGCTTTCTTT
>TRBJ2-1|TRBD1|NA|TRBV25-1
CASSEFGADRGSYNEQFF
TGTGCCAGCAGTGAATTTGGGGCGGACAGGGGTTCCTACAATGAGCAGTTCTTC
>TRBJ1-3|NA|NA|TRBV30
CAWNRISSGNTIYF
TGTGCCTGGAACAGGATCAGCTCTGGAAACACCATATATTTT
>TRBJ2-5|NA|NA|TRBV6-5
CASSVPGTQYF
TGTGCCAGCAGTGTTCCGGGGACCCAGTACTTC
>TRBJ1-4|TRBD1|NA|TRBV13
CASSLHTGGNEKLFF
TGTGCCAGCAGCTTACACACAGGGGGTAATGAAAAACTGTTTTTT
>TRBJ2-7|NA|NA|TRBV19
CASSITGSYEQYF
TGTGCCAGTAGTATTACAGGCTCCTACGAGCAGTACTTC
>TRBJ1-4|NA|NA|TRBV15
CATSMGGGVTNEKLFF
TGTGCCACCAGCATGGGGGGGGGCGTGACTAATGAAAAACTGTTTTTT
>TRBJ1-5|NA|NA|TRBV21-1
CASRKRGGGRNQPQHF
TGTGCCAGCAGAAAAAGGGGGGGAGGAAGGAATCAGCCCCAGCATTTT
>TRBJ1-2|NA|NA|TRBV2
CASRGSGYTF
TGTGCCAGTAGGGGATCTGGCTACACCTTC
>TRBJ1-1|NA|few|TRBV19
CASSRNTEAFF
TGTGCCAGTAGTCGGAACACTGAAGCTTTCTTT
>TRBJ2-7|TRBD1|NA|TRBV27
CASSSRTGSYEQYF
TGTGCCAGCAGTTCGAGGACAGGGAGCTACGAGCAGTACTTC
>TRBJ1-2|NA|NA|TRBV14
CASSQAQSYGYTF
TGTGCCAGCAGCCAAGCTCAGTCCTATGGCTACACCTTC
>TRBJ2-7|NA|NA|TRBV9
CASSVEASDSYEQYF
TGTGCCAGCAGCGTAGAAGCCTCCGACTCCTACGAGCAGTACTTC
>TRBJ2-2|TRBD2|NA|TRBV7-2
CASSSTSGLIPGELFF
TGTGCCAGCAGCTCGACTAGCGGTCTTATACCCGGGGAGCTGTTTTTT
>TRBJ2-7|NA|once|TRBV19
CASSIGHAGGSYEQYF
TGTGCCAGTAGCATAGGTCATGCAGGGGGGTCCTACGAGCAGTACTTC
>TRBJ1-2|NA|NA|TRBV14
CASSRSWGGNGYTF
TGTGCCAGCAGCCGATCGTGGGGGGGGAATGGCTACACCTTC
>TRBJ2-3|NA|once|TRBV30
CAWTDNVYTQYF
TGTGCCTGGACCGACAACGTATATACGCAGTATTTT
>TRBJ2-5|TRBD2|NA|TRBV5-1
CASSLSGEGETQYF
TGCGCCAGCAGTCTTAGCGGGGAAGGGGAGACCCAGTACTTC